Presented here are 28 T cell receptor beta chains from one specimen sequenced in a study of chemoradiotherapy in HPV16-positive cancers. Clones were sequenced by immunoSEQ multiplex PCR, and TCRdb holds only the in-frame ones, with some missing. The profile shows fewer than 20,000 clones, over 90% of them singletons. Sequences were derived from blood, sampled from a patient who underwent chemoradiotherapy. These receptors originate from a human donor with HPV-associated anogenital cancer.

The V and J genes are TRBV7-6 and TRBJ1-1, with TRBD1 as a possible D gene (6 bases). Trimming removed 5 bases at V and 4 bases at J, with 14 bases between. The CDR3 spans 14 residues. Germline V gene data show CDR1 as SGHVS and CDR2 as FNYEAQ. CDR3 sequence reads: CASSRNTGSTEAFF. The CDR3 DNA reads as TGTGCCAGCAGCCGTAATACAGGGTCCACTGAAGCTTTCTTT.

This chain connects TRBV5-1 to TRBJ1-6; D ambiguous. This CDR3 is 13 amino acids long. Germline CDR1 reads SGHRS; CDR2 reads YFSETQ. V was cut by 5 bases and J by 8 bases, with 11 bases left in between. The CDR3 spells CASSIFGDSPLHF. The CDR3 DNA sequence: TGCGCCAGCAGTATATTCGGGGATTCACCCCTCCACTTT.

V usage is TRBV14 and J usage is TRBJ1-5; D is unclear. The ends were cut back, 4 bases at V and 2 bases at J, with 6 bases in the middle. Germline loops: CDR1 SGHDN, CDR2 FVKESK. The CDR3 contains 13 residues. CDR3 protein: CASSRDGNQPQHF. CDR3 DNA: TGTGCCAGCAGCCGAGACGGCAATCAGCCCCAGCATTTT.

The rearrangement uses TRBV7-2 and TRBJ2-7, with 13 bases identical to TRBD2. From germline, CDR1 is SGHTA and CDR2 FQGNSA. Germline trimming cut 0 bases from V and 2 bases from J; bases unmatched to any gene: 7. CDR3 size: 18 residues. In nucleotides, the CDR3 is TGTGCCAGCAGCTTAGCGACACTAGCGGGGGGGCTCGCCTACGAGCAGTACTTC. Its protein is CASSLATLAGGLAYEQYF.

The V call is TRBV18, the J call TRBJ1-5, with a tentative D call TRBD1 (6 bases). This CDR3 region has 15 residues. V lost 6 bases to trimming and J lost 3 bases, with 15 bases between them. Per the germline V gene, CDR1 is KGHSH and CDR2 is LQKENI. CDR3 nucleotide sequence: TGTGCCAGCTCCGCGGGGAGGGGGTACAATCAGCCCCAGCATTTT. As protein: CASSAGRGYNQPQHF.

This chain joins TRBV27 and TRBJ2-3; TRBD2 matches 8 bases. Germline loops: CDR1 MNHEY, CDR2 SMNVEV (reference sequence). The CDR3 contains 14 residues. CDR3 coding DNA: TGTGCATCCTCGCAACGGGGGGGAAGAGATACGCAGTATTTT. It specifies CASSQRGGRDTQYF.

J is TRBJ2-3 and V is TRBV5-4; 13 bases map to TRBD2. The CDR3 is 19 amino acids. The ends lost 0 bases at V and 0 bases at J; junction bases unmatched: 7. CDR1 SGHNT and CDR2 YYREEE come from the germline V gene (reference sequence). This CDR3 reads CASSLGGLAGDISTDTQYF. The CDR3 bases are TGTGCCAGCAGCTTGGGAGGACTAGCGGGGGATATTAGCACAGATACGCAGTATTTT.

The chain combines TRBV19 with TRBJ1-1, with D unclear. Germline assignment: CDR1 LNHDA and CDR2 SQIVND (reference sequence). Trimming shortened V by 7 bases and J by 6 bases, and 15 bases separated the two germline ends. The CDR3 has 13 amino acids. The CDR3 DNA reads TGTGCCAGTACTACCAAGGTAGTAGCTGAAGCTTTCTTT. Its translation is CASTTKVVAEAFF.

Turning to this clone: At one boundary the junction diverges from the germline segment, which might be a read error. The V and J genes are TRBV5-4 and TRBJ2-1; D is perhaps TRBD2 (6 bases). The germline V gene has CDR1 SGHNT and CDR2 YYREEE (reference sequence). The CDR3 totals 15 residues. CDR3 sequence: CASSLGGPANNEQFF. As DNA, the CDR3 is TGTGCCAGCAGTTTGGGGGGACCGGCCAACAATGAGCAGTTCTTC.

The rearrangement joins TRBV7-8 to TRBJ1-5; no reliable D call. Per the germline V gene, CDR1 is SGHVS and CDR2 is FQNEAQ. The CDR3 has 15 amino acids. Trimming removed 0 bases from V and 5 bases from J, with 11 bases in between. The CDR3 protein is CASSLAASSHQPQHF. In DNA, the CDR3 is TGTGCCAGCAGCTTAGCGGCTTCCTCACATCAGCCCCAGCATTTT.

The chain carries TRBV14 and TRBJ1-6; the D is unclear. Per the germline V gene, CDR1 is SGHDN and CDR2 is FVKESK. This CDR3 contains 14 residues. The ends were cut back, 1 base at V and 8 bases at J, with 9 bases in the middle. The CDR3 sequence is CASSQGRSYSPLHF. In nucleotides, the CDR3 is TGTGCCAGCAGCCAAGGACGGAGCTATTCACCCCTCCACTTT.

The V call is TRBV9, the J call TRBJ2-3; D not resolved. Trimming left V 1 base short and J 6 bases short, with 6 bases between. This CDR3 contains 12 residues. CDR1 is SGDLS and CDR2 is YYNGEE in the germline V gene. This CDR3 is CASSVSSDTQYF. CDR3 coding DNA: TGTGCCAGCAGCGTATCTTCCGATACGCAGTATTTT. The variable domain in full, with the rest retrieved from reference TRBV9 and TRBJ2-3, is DSGVTQTPKHLITATGQRVTLRCSPRSGDLSVYWYQQSLDQGLQFLIQYYNGEERAKGNILERFSAQQFPDLHSELNLSSLELGDSALYFCASSVSSDTQYFGPGTRLTVL.

V usage is TRBV7-9 and J usage is TRBJ1-6; 9 bases agree with TRBD1. Per germline, CDR1 SEHNR and CDR2 FQNEAQ (reference sequence). The junction had 6 bases not matched to a gene; V was cut back by 5 bases and J by 7 bases. The CDR3 covers 15 residues. CDR3 sequence: CASSPRTGENSPLHF. The CDR3 DNA sequence: TGTGCCAGCAGCCCCAGGACAGGGGAAAATTCACCCCTCCACTTT.

The V gene is TRBV13, the J gene TRBJ1-5; 7 bases are a match to TRBD1. J was trimmed by 4 bases and V by 3 bases; bases with no gene match: 3. Germline V lookup: CDR1 PRHDT, CDR2 FYEKMQ (reference sequence). The CDR3 sequence is 14 residues long. The CDR3 nucleotides read TGTGCCAGCAGCTTGGGACAGAGAAATCAGCCCCAGCATTTT. Translated, it gives CASSLGQRNQPQHF. The complete variable domain, with remaining parts taken from reference TRBV13 and TRBJ1-5, reads AAGVIQSPRHLIKEKRETATLKCYPIPRHDTVYWYQQGPGQDPQFLISFYEKMQSDKGSIPDRFSAQQFSDYHSELNMSSLELGDSALYFCASSLGQRNQPQHFGDGTRLSIL.

The chain has TRBV25-1 and TRBJ2-5; D unclear. Trimming stripped 2 bases from V and 5 bases from J, with 6 bases between. The V gene's germline CDR1 is MGHDK and CDR2 SYGVNS. This CDR3 comprises 12 residues. CDR3 in amino acids: CASSESGETQYF. CDR3 DNA sequence: TGTGCCAGCAGTGAAAGTGGGGAGACCCAGTACTTC. Looking up the rest from reference TRBV25-1 and TRBJ2-5 gives the full variable domain: EADIYQTPRYLVIGTGKKITLECSQTMGHDKMYWYQQDPGMELHLIHYSYGVNSTEKGDLSSESTVSRIRTEHFPLTLESARPSHTSQYLCASSESGETQYFGPGTRLLVL.

The rearrangement uses TRBV10-3 and TRBJ1-2, with 11 bases that match TRBD1. The V gene end was trimmed by 7 bases and the J gene end by 6 bases; junction bases not matched to a gene: 16. The germline CDR1 and CDR2 sequences are ENHRY and SYGVKD. This CDR3 has 17 amino acids. This CDR3 is CAITTTSGTGGKDGYTF. The CDR3 DNA follows: TGTGCCATCACCACCACTTCCGGGACAGGGGGAAAGGATGGCTACACCTTC.

This chain joins TRBV4-2 and TRBJ1-6; D is ambiguous. Germline V gene sequence: CDR1 LGHNA, CDR2 YNFKEQ. V lost 0 bases and J lost 11, with 11 bases in between. CDR3 length: 14 residues. The CDR3 coding sequence is TGTGCCAGCAGCCAAGATCTTACCATGCCACCCCTCCACTTT. Protein product: CASSQDLTMPPLHF.

The rearrangement uses TRBV10-3 and TRBJ2-7, with TRBD2 as a possible D gene (5 bases). V was trimmed by 3 bases and J by 7 bases, leaving 10 bases between them. Germline CDR1 and CDR2: ENHRY and SYGVKD. This CDR3 has 12 residues. The CDR3 region is CAISDRSGEQYF. The CDR3 region has the DNA TGTGCCATCAGTGACCGTTCGGGGGAGCAGTACTTC.

This chain connects TRBV29-1 to TRBJ1-2; D ambiguous. V lost 3 bases and J 4 bases, leaving 9 bases between the germline ends. Germline V lookup: CDR1 SQVTM, CDR2 ANQGSEA. CDR3 length equals 12 residues. The CDR3 protein is CSVERQPYGYTF. The CDR3 DNA reads as TGCAGCGTTGAGAGGCAGCCCTATGGCTACACCTTC.

The chain has TRBV18 and TRBJ2-7, with D hard to call. The CDR3 totals 13 residues. Germline CDR1 KGHSH, CDR2 LQKENI. V was pared by 5 bases and J by 1 base, with 9 bases between. The CDR3 bases are TGTGCCAGCTCAGCGACATCTTCCTACGAGCAGTACTTC. Translation: CASSATSSYEQYF.

The V call is TRBV15, the J call TRBJ2-7, with D perhaps matching TRBD1 (6 bases). The CDR3 runs to 13 residues. The V and J ends lost 1 base and 5 bases respectively, with 9 bases between them. In germline, CDR1 is LNHNV, CDR2 YYDKDF (reference sequence). The CDR3 DNA is TGTGCCACCAGCAGAGTTGCAGGGGACGAGCAGTACTTC. It specifies CATSRVAGDEQYF.

This clone has a handful of counts. V is TRBV2 and J is TRBJ1-5, with 7 bases matching TRBD1. Looked up from germline, CDR1 is SNHLY and CDR2 is FYNNEI. This CDR3 is built from 13 residues. The junction had 1 base not matched to a gene; V was cut back by 7 bases and J by 1 base. CDR3 loop: CASKGQSNQPQHF. CDR3 sequence (DNA): TGTGCCAGCAAGGGACAGAGCAATCAGCCCCAGCATTTT.

This sequence joins TRBV7-9 and TRBJ2-1, with D unresolved. V gave up 3 bases and J gave up 5 bases, with 2 bases separating them. The CDR3 length is 11 residues. Germline V gene data show CDR1 as SEHNR and CDR2 as FQNEAQ (reference sequence). The CDR3 protein is CASSLNNEQFF. CDR3 sequence (DNA): TGTGCCAGCAGCTTGAACAATGAGCAGTTCTTC.

This chain uses TRBV29-1 with TRBJ1-3, with D perhaps TRBD1 (5 bases). Germline V CDR1 and CDR2: SQVTM, ANQGSEA. The CDR3 is 14 amino acids. V was trimmed by 6 bases and J by 2 bases, leaving 14 bases between them. The CDR3 bases are TGCAGCGTCAAATCGGGGGAAGCTGGAAACACCATATATTTT. It is translated as CSVKSGEAGNTIYF.

The chain employs TRBV6-5 and TRBJ1-4; D not resolved. The ends were cut back, 0 bases at V and 8 bases at J, with 13 bases in the middle. Germline V lookup: CDR1 MNHEY, CDR2 SVGAGI. The CDR3 is 15 amino acids. CDR3 sequence reads: CASSYSISQYEKLFF. CDR3 sequence (DNA): TGTGCCAGCAGTTACTCGATTTCTCAGTACGAAAAACTGTTTTTT.

V and J are TRBV18 and TRBJ2-6, with 9 bases matching TRBD1. In germline, CDR1 is KGHSH, CDR2 LQKENI. The CDR3 covers 19 residues. V was pared by 3 bases and J by 1 base, with 10 bases of the junction left unmatched. The CDR3 bases are TGTGCCAGCTCACCGTTCCAGGACAGGGGTTTTTCTGGGGCCAACGTCCTGACTTTC. Amino acid sequence: CASSPFQDRGFSGANVLTF.

V gene TRBV6-5 combines with J gene TRBJ1-1; D remains unclear. CDR3 size: 14 residues. V lost 6 bases and J 1 base, leaving 12 bases between the germline ends. CDR1 and CDR2 from the germline V gene are MNHEY and SVGAGI. The CDR3: CASSVVAANTEAFF. DNA for the CDR3: TGTGCCAGCAGCGTGGTTGCAGCGAACACTGAAGCTTTCTTT.

This chain links TRBV5-1 with TRBJ2-7, with 7 bases fitting TRBD1. The CDR3 has 16 residues. Germline values: CDR1 SGHRS, CDR2 YFSETQ. V was pared by 5 bases and J by 5 bases, with 16 bases of the junction left unmatched. CDR3 DNA: TGCGCCAGCAGGCCAACCTCGACAGGGTTGCGGGACGAGCAGTACTTC. As protein: CASRPTSTGLRDEQYF.